This T cell receptor beta chain stems from a study of identifying expanded T cells in peripheral blood. This CDR3 spans 17 amino acids. Germline V gives CDR1 SGHTA, CDR2 FQGNSA. V dropped 5 bases and J dropped 4; count of bases not matched to a gene: 15. Collection occurred without any documented infections or immune events in donors. Profiled with immunoSEQ multiplex PCR; TCRdb holds only in-frame clones, not every one. The table includes about 110,000 clones, more than 85% detected once. The receptor was derived from a person aged 18-70 years in good health. Sequencing was done on a sample of blood. The J gene is TRBJ1-1, the V gene TRBV7-2; TRBD1 matches at 8 bases. The CDR3 spells CASSANGAGGGGTEAFF. The CDR3 DNA is TGTGCCAGCAGCGCTAACGGGGCAGGGGGCGGGGGCACTGAAGCTTTCTTT. The variable domain in full, completed from reference TRBV7-2 and TRBJ1-1, reads GAGVSQSPSNKVTEKGKDVELRCDPISGHTALYWYRQSLGQGLEFLIYFQGNSAPDKSGLPSDRFSAERTGGSVSTLTIQRTQQEDSAVYLCASSANGAGGGGTEAFFGQGTRLTVV.